This T cell receptor beta chain appears in the sequencing data of a study of CD8 T cells in Susac syndrome. When the RNA was reverse transcribed, random hexamers were used with an input of about 0.5 to 1 ug. Amplification of TCR beta CDR3 used immunoSEQ multiplex PCR across 54 Vbeta and 13 Jbeta. TCRdb analysed the immunoSEQ multiplex PCR reads with MiXCR anew, one entry per CDR3 protein. The profile shows about 300,000 distinct CDR3 sequences, approximately 91% of them singletons. The ends were cut back, 5 bases at V and 3 bases at J, with 11 bases in the middle. The V gene's germline CDR1 is LNHDA and CDR2 SQIVND (reference sequence). This CDR3 region has 13 residues. TEMRA cells were enriched by FACS, and CD4+ and CD8+ T cells were negatively isolated.

The chain is built from TRBV19 and TRBJ2-7; D is undetermined. The sequenced sample consisted of CD8+ T cells from PBMCs. The TCR comes from a human donor with multiple sclerosis. CDR3 in amino acids: CASSLYFGYEQYF. The CDR3 DNA reads as TGTGCCAGTAGTTTATATTTCGGCTACGAGCAGTACTTC.